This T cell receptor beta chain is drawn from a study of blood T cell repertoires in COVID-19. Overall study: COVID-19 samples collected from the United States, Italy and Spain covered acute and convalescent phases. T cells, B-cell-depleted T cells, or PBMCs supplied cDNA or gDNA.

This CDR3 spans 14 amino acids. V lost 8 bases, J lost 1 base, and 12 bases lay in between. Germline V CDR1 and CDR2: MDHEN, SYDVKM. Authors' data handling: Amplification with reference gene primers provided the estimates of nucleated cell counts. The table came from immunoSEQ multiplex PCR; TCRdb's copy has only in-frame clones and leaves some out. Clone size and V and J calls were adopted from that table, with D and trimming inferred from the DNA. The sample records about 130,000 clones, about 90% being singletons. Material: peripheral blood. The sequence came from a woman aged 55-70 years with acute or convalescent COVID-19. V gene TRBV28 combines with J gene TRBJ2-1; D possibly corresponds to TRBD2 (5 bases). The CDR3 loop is CASLKRRSYNEQFF. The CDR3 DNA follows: TGTGCCAGCCTTAAACGGAGGTCCTACAATGAGCAGTTCTTC.